Listed below are T cell receptor beta chains from one sample, sequenced in a study of control samples from healthy donors and cancer patients. Repertoires were generated with immunoSEQ multiplex PCR, while TCRdb's copy carries only in-frame clones and drops some. The sample has over 150,000 clones, around 94% seen once. Sequences were obtained from PBMCs. The receptors were sampled from a man in his sixties with colorectal cancer. Each CDR3 is given with its conserved first and last residue. D genes are given only for firm matches. Rows may omit the clone size; those that give it use once, few, many or a size class.

J,D,size,V,DNA,CDR3
TRBJ2-5,TRBD1,.,TRBV10-1,TGCGCCAGCACCGGACAGGGAGAAGAGACCCAGTACTTC,CASTGQGEETQYF
TRBJ2-5,TRBD1,.,TRBV29-1,TGCAGCGTTGTCAGAGGGACAGGGGAAGAGACCCAGTACTTC,CSVVRGTGEETQYF
TRBJ1-1,TRBD1,.,TRBV27,TGTGCCAGCACCCCGACAGGGTTGAACACTGAAGCTTTCTTT,CASTPTGLNTEAFF
TRBJ1-5,TRBD1,once,TRBV19,TGTGCCAGTAATATCGGGACAGGATGGGATCAGCCCCAGCATTTT,CASNIGTGWDQPQHF
TRBJ2-7,.,.,TRBV20-1,TGCAGTGCTAGTCAGGAAGGGGGCGAGCAGTACTTC,CSASQEGGEQYF
TRBJ2-3,TRBD2,.,TRBV4-2,TGTGCCAGCAGCCCCGTAGGAGCGGGGGGGGGCACAGATACGCAGTATTTT,CASSPVGAGGGTDTQYF
TRBJ1-2,.,once,TRBV3-1/TRBV3-2,TGTGCCAGCAGCCTCCGAGGGCAGGAAGGATATGGCTACACCTTC,CASSLRGQEGYGYTF
TRBJ2-1,TRBD2,.,TRBV11-2,TGTGCCAGCAGCTTAGTTCGCGGGGGGGAGCAGTTCTTC,CASSLVRGGEQFF
TRBJ2-2,TRBD1,.,TRBV19,TGTGCCAGTCTCAGGTCAGGACAGGGGCCCGGGGAGCTGTTTTTT,CASLRSGQGPGELFF
TRBJ2-3,TRBD1,.,TRBV10-3,TGTGCCATCAGCACAGGGGCGACAGATACGCAGTATTTT,CAISTGATDTQYF
TRBJ2-6,TRBD1,.,TRBV2,TGTGCCAGCAGTGAAGCCGGACAGGGGAGCTCTGGGGCCAACGTCCTGACTTTC,CASSEAGQGSSGANVLTF
TRBJ1-5,TRBD1,.,TRBV10-2,TGCGCCAGCAGTGTCGGGGCAGGGGGCTACAATCAGCCCCAGCATTTT,CASSVGAGGYNQPQHF